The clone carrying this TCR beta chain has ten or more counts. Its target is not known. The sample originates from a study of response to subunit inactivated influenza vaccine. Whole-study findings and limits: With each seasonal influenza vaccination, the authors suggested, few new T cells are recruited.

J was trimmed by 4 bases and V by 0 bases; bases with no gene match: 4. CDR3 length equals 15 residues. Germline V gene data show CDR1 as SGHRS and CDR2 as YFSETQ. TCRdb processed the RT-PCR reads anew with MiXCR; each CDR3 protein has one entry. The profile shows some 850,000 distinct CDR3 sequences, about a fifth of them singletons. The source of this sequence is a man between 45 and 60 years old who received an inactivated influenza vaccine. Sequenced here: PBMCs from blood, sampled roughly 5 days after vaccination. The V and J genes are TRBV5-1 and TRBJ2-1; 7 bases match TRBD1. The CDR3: CASSLGQGEYNEQFF. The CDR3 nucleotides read TGCGCCAGCAGCTTGGGACAGGGAGAATACAATGAGCAGTTCTTC.